This entry lists 26 T cell receptor beta chains sequenced from one sample in a study of beta chain features in type 1 diabetes. Findings and limits, study-wide: Shorter TCRB CDR3s, moderately but significantly so, marked every one of the four CD4+ subsets in Type 1 diabetes patients.

These receptors have no known antigen. Expressed TCRB transcripts were sequenced after all isolated RNA was converted to cDNA. Assay: immunoSEQ multiplex PCR; the TCRdb copy retains only in-frame clones and omits some. The data show roughly 730,000 clones, roughly 12% seen once. The sequenced material came from naive CD4+ T cells from blood. These receptors were taken from a young man with type 1 diabetes.

V usage is TRBV15 and J usage is TRBJ2-7, with no clear D. CDR3 length equals 13 residues. Trimming took off 5 bases at V and 6 bases at J, with 14 bases between the two ends. Germline V gene sequence: CDR1 LNHNV, CDR2 YYDKDF (reference sequence). Here the CDR3 reads CATSPWRGPEQYF. The CDR3 bases are TGTGCCACCAGCCCCTGGAGAGGACCCGAGCAGTACTTC.

J is TRBJ2-7 and V is TRBV4-2, with D possibly being TRBD2 (5 bases). The germline CDR1 and CDR2 sequences are LGHNA and YNFKEQ. V lost 4 bases, J lost 5 bases, and 21 bases lay in between. The CDR3 runs 16 residues. The CDR3 DNA follows: TGTGCCAGCAGCCTCCTAAAGGCGGAATACGGGAACGAGCAGTACTTC. Translating gives CASSLLKAEYGNEQYF.

V usage is TRBV4-1 and J usage is TRBJ1-6; 7 bases align to TRBD1. CDR3 size: 15 residues. Germline lookup yields CDR1 MGHRA and CDR2 YSYEKL. Germline trimming cut 2 bases from V and 7 bases from J; bases unmatched to any gene: 5. Here the CDR3 reads CASSQIQGPNSPLHF. For the CDR3, the DNA is TGCGCCAGCAGCCAAATACAGGGGCCAAATTCACCCCTCCACTTT.

This clone was counted a few times. This rearrangement joins TRBV7-6 to TRBJ2-3, with 10 bases matching TRBD1. The germline gives CDR1 SGHVS, CDR2 FNYEAQ. The CDR3 covers 16 residues. V lost 5 bases, J lost 1 base, and 6 bases stayed unmatched. Here the CDR3 reads CASSITGTGGTDTQYF. CDR3 nucleotide sequence: TGTGCCAGCAGCATAACCGGGACAGGGGGCACAGATACGCAGTATTTT.

The table lists this clone with a few counts. The rearrangement uses TRBV28 and TRBJ2-7; D possibly corresponds to TRBD1 (6 bases). V gave up 6 bases and J gave up 9 bases, with 27 bases separating them. Germline V gene lookup returns CDR1 MDHEN and CDR2 SYDVKM. The length of the CDR3 is 16 residues. In DNA, the CDR3 is TGTGCCAGCAGCCCGAACCCGGGACAAGGGGTAGCTGGGCAGTACTTC. Translating gives CASSPNPGQGVAGQYF.

The chain is built from TRBV4-2 and TRBJ2-2; D gene unclear. Germline V gene lookup returns CDR1 LGHNA and CDR2 YNFKEQ. Trimming took 0 bases from V and 4 from J, leaving 9 bases between them. The CDR3 has 15 amino acids. The CDR3 spells CASSQEAKITGELFF. CDR3 nucleotides: TGTGCCAGCAGCCAAGAGGCAAAGATCACCGGGGAGCTGTTTTTT.

The V and J genes are TRBV4-1 and TRBJ2-5; TRBD2 aligns across 8 bases. Looked up from germline, CDR1 is MGHRA and CDR2 is YSYEKL. The CDR3 has 21 amino acids. Trimming at V came to 0 bases and at J to 5 bases, leaving 23 bases not matched to a gene. The CDR3: CASSQEPSRGGGLPFQETQYF. The CDR3 bases are TGCGCCAGCAGCCAAGAGCCCAGCCGCGGCGGGGGGCTCCCCTTCCAGGAGACCCAGTACTTC.

In this sample, this clone turned up a few times. This sequence joins TRBV5-4 and TRBJ2-2; weak D call: TRBD1 (6 bases). This CDR3 contains 15 residues. Germline CDR1 and CDR2: SGHNT and YYREEE (reference sequence). The ends were cut back, 2 bases at V and 3 bases at J, with 11 bases in the middle. CDR3 region: CASSFPGQDTGELFF. In DNA form, the CDR3 reads TGTGCCAGCAGCTTCCCGGGACAAGACACCGGGGAGCTGTTTTTT.

This clone occurred a few times. The V and J genes are TRBV5-1 and TRBJ1-1, with unresolved D. Germline V gives CDR1 SGHRS, CDR2 YFSETQ. This CDR3 comprises 15 residues. The germline V and J ends were trimmed by 2 bases and 8 bases, with 19 bases remaining between them. The CDR3 spells CASSFKGGSVGEAFF. The CDR3 DNA follows: TGCGCCAGCAGCTTCAAGGGAGGGTCGGTCGGCGAAGCTTTCTTT.

This clone was counted between two and nine times. The chain carries TRBV5-1 and TRBJ2-5; 7 bases line up with TRBD1. V gave up 2 bases and J gave up 2 bases; unmatched junction bases: 9. CDR3 length: 16 amino acids. Germline assignment: CDR1 SGHRS and CDR2 YFSETQ. CDR3 DNA sequence: TGCGCCAGCAGCTTTCCAGGGGGACACCGACAAGAGACCCAGTACTTC. Translating gives CASSFPGGHRQETQYF.

The DNA for the CDR3 is TGTGCTAGTGGTTTGTCGGGACAGGTGAACACCGGGGAGCTGTTTTTT. Its translation is CASGLSGQVNTGELFF. The rearrangement uses TRBV12-5 and TRBJ2-2, with TRBD1 identical over 8 bases. Looked up from germline, CDR1 is LGHNT and CDR2 is FRNRAP. This CDR3 region has 16 residues. V shed 2 bases and J 1 base; nucleotides not matched to a gene: 3.

This CDR3 is CASSLLTGGAEAFF. The CDR3 DNA reads TGTGCCAGCAGCTTACTCACGGGTGGGGCTGAAGCTTTCTTT. V gene TRBV7-2 combines with J gene TRBJ1-1; D is ambiguous. Germline V gene data show CDR1 as SGHTA and CDR2 as FQGNSA. V lost 2 bases and J lost 6, with 13 bases in between. This CDR3 is 14 amino acids long.

There are a few counts of this clone. The chain has TRBV7-8 and TRBJ2-7; 12 positions agree with TRBD1. The CDR3 totals 17 residues. After removal of 1 base from V and 9 bases from J, the junction contained 13 bases not matched to a gene. CDR1 is SGHVS, CDR2 FQNEAQ, per germline. DNA of the CDR3: TGTGCCAGCAGCTTAGGAGGTAGTGGGACAGGGGGCTTCGGGCAGTACTTC. Translating gives CASSLGGSGTGGFGQYF.

The V and J genes are TRBV5-4 and TRBJ1-6; 7 positions agree with TRBD1. The CDR3 has 16 amino acids. J gave up 4 bases and V 4 bases, and 8 bases lay outside the gene matches. The germline V gene encodes CDR1 SGHNT and CDR2 YYREEE (reference sequence). CDR3 region: CASSPGGGDYNSPLHF. Here the CDR3 DNA reads TGTGCCAGCAGCCCAGGGGGAGGGGATTATAATTCACCCCTCCACTTT. The full variable domain, its missing parts supplied by reference TRBV5-4 and TRBJ1-6, is ETGVTQSPTHLIKTRGQQVTLRCSSQSGHNTVSWYQQALGQGPQFIFQYYREEENGRGNFPPRFSGLQFPNYSSELNVNALELDDSALYLCASSPGGGDYNSPLHFGNGTRLTVT.

This clone was recorded a few times. The chain combines TRBV6-5 with TRBJ1-6; TRBD1 is a possible D gene (6 bases). The germline V and J ends were trimmed by 2 bases and 7 bases, with 12 bases remaining between them. The CDR3 covers 15 residues. Germline loops: CDR1 MNHEY, CDR2 SVGAGI. The CDR3 sequence is CASSYAQGFNSPLHF. Written as DNA, the CDR3 is TGTGCCAGCAGTTACGCACAGGGTTTCAATTCACCCCTCCACTTT.

This clone was observed a few times. The junction shows a germline mismatch at one end, possibly a read error. The chain has TRBV30 and TRBJ1-2, with TRBD1 as a possible D gene (6 bases). From germline, CDR1 is GTSNPN and CDR2 SVGIG (reference sequence). The CDR3 is 12 residues long. This CDR3 reads CAGRGSHYGYTF. The CDR3 nucleotides read TGTGCCGGGAGGGGGAGCCACTATGGCTACACCTTC.

This clone showed up just a few times. V gene TRBV5-1 combines with J gene TRBJ1-6; D is unclear. This CDR3 has 13 residues. CDR1 and CDR2 from the germline V gene are SGHRS and YFSETQ. Trimming left V 3 bases short and J 6 bases short, with 7 bases between. In DNA form, the CDR3 reads TGCGCCAGCAGCTCCCTGGGTAATTCACCCCTCCACTTT. Translation: CASSSLGNSPLHF.

V gene TRBV4-2 combines with J gene TRBJ1-5; no clear D gene. Germline CDR1 is LGHNA and CDR2 is YNFKEQ. The CDR3 has 14 amino acids. V shed 0 bases and J shed 5 bases, with 8 bases lying between them. The CDR3 reads CASSQDSADQPQHF. CDR3 coding DNA: TGTGCCAGCAGCCAAGACTCCGCGGATCAGCCCCAGCATTTT.

Turning to this clone: The identical CDR3 is also encoded by other nucleotide sequences in the sample. The V gene is TRBV2, the J gene TRBJ2-2, with 8 bases matching TRBD1. Unmatched junction bases numbered 0, after V lost 4 bases and J lost 5 bases. The CDR3 sequence is 13 residues long. Germline CDR1 and CDR2: SNHLY and FYNNEI. The CDR3 here is CASSGQGTGELFF. The CDR3 coding sequence is TGTGCCAGCAGTGGACAGGGGACCGGGGAGCTGTTTTTT.

Turning to this clone: Other DNA sequences in the sample encode the same CDR3. This chain links TRBV29-1 with TRBJ1-6, with TRBD1 matching over 9 bases. Germline V gene lookup returns CDR1 SQVTM and CDR2 ANQGSEA. After removal of 7 bases from V and 8 bases from J, the junction contained 6 bases not matched to a gene. CDR3 length: 13 residues. CDR3 in amino acids: CSARDREDSPLHF. As DNA, the CDR3 is TGCAGCGCCAGGGACAGGGAGGATTCACCCCTCCACTTT.

This CDR3 reads CASSRKLDRDYGYTF. In DNA, the CDR3 is TGTGCCAGCAGCAGAAAATTGGACAGGGATTATGGCTACACCTTC. The V call is TRBV6-1, the J call TRBJ1-2, with 8 nucleotides matching TRBD1. CDR1 MNHNS and CDR2 SASEGT come from the germline V gene. Losses at the gene ends were 6 bases for V and 5 bases for J; bases not matched to a gene: 11. The CDR3 covers 15 residues.

This clone came up a few times. The same CDR3 arises from other DNA sequences in this sample as well. V and J are TRBV18 and TRBJ1-2; D might be TRBD1 (6 bases). Looked up from germline, CDR1 is KGHSH and CDR2 is LQKENI. Trimming removed 3 bases from V and 3 bases from J, with 8 bases in between. There are 13 residues in the CDR3. Here the CDR3 DNA reads TGTGCCAGCTCACCGAACAGGGACTATGGCTACACCTTC. Its protein product is CASSPNRDYGYTF. Full variable domain (missing parts from reference TRBV18 and TRBJ1-2): NAGVMQNPRHLVRRRGQEARLRCSPMKGHSHVYWYRQLPEEGLKFMVYLQKENIIDESGMPKERFSAEFPKEGPSILRIQQVVRGDSAAYFCASSPNRDYGYTFGSGTRLTVV.

In this sample, this clone turned up a few times. The J gene is TRBJ1-4, the V gene TRBV30; the D gene is possibly TRBD1 (6 bases). The CDR3 is made up of 13 amino acids. Between the trimmed V and J ends, which lost 4 bases and 2 bases, there was a span of 8 bases. Germline lookup yields CDR1 GTSNPN and CDR2 SVGIG (reference sequence). CDR3 sequence: CAWNGQTNEKLFF. The CDR3 DNA is TGTGCCTGGAACGGACAGACTAATGAAAAACTGTTTTTT.

The V gene is TRBV19, the J gene TRBJ2-5; TRBD1 agrees at 10 bases. This CDR3 region has 13 residues. V gave up 10 bases and J gave up 5 bases; unmatched junction bases: 7. Germline V gene sequence: CDR1 LNHDA, CDR2 SQIVND (reference sequence). CDR3 sequence (DNA): TGTGCCACCAAAGGGACAGGGGAGGAGACCCAGTACTTC. Protein product: CATKGTGEETQYF.

The gene calls are TRBV19 and TRBJ1-5; D is possibly TRBD1 (5 bases). This CDR3 is built from 16 residues. Germline V CDR1 and CDR2: LNHDA, SQIVND (reference sequence). V gave up 7 bases and J gave up 7 bases, with 23 bases separating them. In DNA, the CDR3 is TGTGCCAGTACTGGTAAGGACACGGGGATCGGGCAGCCCCAGCATTTT. It translates to CASTGKDTGIGQPQHF.

This clone has a handful of counts. The genes are TRBV25-1 and TRBJ2-1; no reliable D call. There are 14 residues in the CDR3. Germline loops: CDR1 MGHDK, CDR2 SYGVNS. The V end lost 4 bases, the J end lost 2 bases, and 9 bases lay between the germline ends. The CDR3 reads CASSGWQTYNEQFF. CDR3 DNA: TGTGCCAGCAGTGGGTGGCAGACCTACAATGAGCAGTTCTTC.